The 7 T cell receptor beta chains listed next were all sequenced from one sample in a study of blood T cell repertoires in COVID-19. TCRdb's table, derived via immunoSEQ multiplex PCR, lists solely in-frame clones and lacks some. The sample shows about 150,000 clones, around 85% of them seen only once. Sequencing was performed on peripheral blood. Receptors were obtained from a man aged 55 to 70 with COVID-19, enrolled during active disease.

The genes are TRBV7-2 and TRBJ1-2, with 8 bases fitting TRBD1. The germline V gene has CDR1 SGHTA and CDR2 FQGNSA. Unmatched junction bases numbered 4, after V lost 1 base and J lost 3 bases. The CDR3 runs 15 residues. The CDR3 region is CASSLGTGGYYGYTF. CDR3 DNA: TGTGCCAGCAGCTTAGGAACAGGGGGTTACTATGGCTACACCTTC.

This clone was seen a handful of times. This sequence joins TRBV3-1 (or the pseudogene TRBV3-2) and TRBJ1-1; 12 bases align to TRBD1. J lost 1 base, V lost 4 bases, and 4 bases had no gene match. This CDR3 is 16 amino acids long. Germline V gives CDR1 LGHDT, CDR2 YNNKEL (reference sequence). This CDR3 is CASSPGTGGRNTEAFF. CDR3 nucleotides: TGTGCCAGCAGCCCAGGGACAGGGGGCAGGAACACTGAAGCTTTCTTT.

This chain links TRBV28 with TRBJ1-2, with D possibly TRBD1 on 6 matching bases. In germline, CDR1 is MDHEN, CDR2 SYDVKM. The V gene lost 2 bases and the J gene lost 7 bases, with 20 bases spanning the gap. The CDR3 totals 16 residues. The CDR3 nucleotides are TGTGCCAGCAGTTTAGGGGGGGCGCTAATTTCGGGTGGCTACACCTTC. As protein: CASSLGGALISGGYTF.

The rearrangement joins TRBV7-9 to TRBJ2-5, with D unclear. Germline loops: CDR1 SEHNR, CDR2 FQNEAQ (reference sequence). Trimming stripped 0 bases from V and 2 bases from J, with 10 bases between. The CDR3 consists of 15 residues. CDR3 amino acids: CASSLARSAQETQYF. The DNA for the CDR3 is TGTGCCAGCAGCTTAGCTCGAAGCGCACAAGAGACCCAGTACTTC.

The rearrangement links TRBV12-3 or TRBV12-4 to TRBJ2-2; D is perhaps TRBD2 (5 bases). The CDR3 is made up of 13 amino acids. V lost 3 bases, J lost 8 bases, and 10 bases lay in between. The CDR3 is CASSFAGQGELFF. DNA of the CDR3: TGTGCCAGCAGTTTTGCGGGCCAAGGGGAGCTGTTTTTT.

The chain recombines TRBV6-4 with TRBJ1-1, with a possible D match to TRBD1 (6 bases). The CDR3 is 12 amino acids. The germline V gene encodes CDR1 MRHNA and CDR2 SNTAGT. V gave up 10 bases and J gave up 5 bases, with 14 bases separating them. DNA for the CDR3: TGTGCCACCAGGTCAGGGGTTACTGAAGCTTTCTTT. Amino acid sequence: CATRSGVTEAFF.

This clone was seen only a few times. CDR3 DNA: TGTGCCAGCAGCCTACAGGGGGGCCCCTACACCGGGGAGCTGTTTTTT. It specifies CASSLQGGPYTGELFF. This chain uses TRBV3-1 (or the pseudogene TRBV3-2) with TRBJ2-2; TRBD1 matches 8 bases. This CDR3 region has 16 residues. From germline, CDR1 is LGHDT and CDR2 YNNKEL (reference sequence). V shed 4 bases, J shed 3 bases, and the junction held 7 bases outside the gene matches.